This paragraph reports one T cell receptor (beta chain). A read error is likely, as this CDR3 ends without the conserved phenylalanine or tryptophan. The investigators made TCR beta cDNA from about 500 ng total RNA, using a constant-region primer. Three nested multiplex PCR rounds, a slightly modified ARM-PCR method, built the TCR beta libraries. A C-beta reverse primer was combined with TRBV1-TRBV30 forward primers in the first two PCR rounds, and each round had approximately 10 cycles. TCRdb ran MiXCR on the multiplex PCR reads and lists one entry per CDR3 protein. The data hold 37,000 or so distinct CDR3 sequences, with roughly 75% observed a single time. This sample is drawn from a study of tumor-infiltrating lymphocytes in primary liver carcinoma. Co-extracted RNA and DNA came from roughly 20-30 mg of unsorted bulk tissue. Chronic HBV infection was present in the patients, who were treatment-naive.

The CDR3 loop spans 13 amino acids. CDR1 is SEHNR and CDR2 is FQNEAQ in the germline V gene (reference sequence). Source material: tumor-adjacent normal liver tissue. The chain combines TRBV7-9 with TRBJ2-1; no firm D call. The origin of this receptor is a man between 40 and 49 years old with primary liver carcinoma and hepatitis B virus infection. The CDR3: CAGSFPTDNEQFL. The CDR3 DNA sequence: TGTGCTGGCAGCTTTCCCACCGACAATGAGCAGTTCTTA.